A single sample is the source of the 19 T cell receptor beta chains below, sequenced in a study of cytomegalovirus exposure and HLA in healthy donors. PCR involved 60 Vbeta and 13 Jbeta primers. Sequenced by immunoSEQ multiplex PCR; TCRdb stores in-frame clones only, minus some. The data contain 120,000 to 150,000 clones, more than 60% of them singletons. The sequenced material came from PBMCs. Receptors were obtained from a man aged 40-49 years in good health and CMV-seropositive.

V and J are TRBV11-2 and TRBJ2-7, with 10 bases fitting TRBD2. The CDR3 has 15 residues. Germline V CDR1 and CDR2: SGHAT, FQNNGV. V lost 3 bases, J lost 4 bases, and 6 bases stayed unmatched. This CDR3 reads CASSFGRTSGYEQYF. In nucleotides, the CDR3 is TGTGCCAGCAGCTTCGGCCGGACTAGCGGTTACGAGCAGTACTTC.

The gene calls are TRBV7-2 and TRBJ2-3, with 15 bases that match TRBD2. V was clipped by 4 bases and J by 4 bases; unmatched bases: 3. Looked up from germline, CDR1 is SGHTA and CDR2 is FQGNSA. The CDR3 length is 16 residues. The DNA of the CDR3 is TGTGCCAGCAGCTGGGGACTAGCGGGGGGTGCAGATACGCAGTATTTT. Its protein product is CASSWGLAGGADTQYF.

V usage is TRBV2 and J usage is TRBJ2-3, with 7 bases fitting TRBD1. V trimming: 6 bases; J trimming: 4 bases; junction bases outside the gene matches: 4. This CDR3 has 13 residues. The germline CDR1 and CDR2 sequences are SNHLY and FYNNEI. The CDR3 bases are TGTGCCAGCAGCGAACAGGGGCCAGATACGCAGTATTTT. It encodes CASSEQGPDTQYF.

This chain joins TRBV19 and TRBJ1-4; TRBD1 is a possible D gene (6 bases). Germline lookup yields CDR1 LNHDA and CDR2 SQIVND (reference sequence). The CDR3 contains 13 residues. Deletions cut 8 bases from V and 0 bases from J, with 7 bases between. Written as DNA, the CDR3 is TGTGCCAGTCAGGGGACAACTAATGAAAAACTGTTTTTT. Protein product: CASQGTTNEKLFF.

V gene TRBV6-5 combines with J gene TRBJ2-3; 8 positions match TRBD1. Germline CDR1 is MNHEY and CDR2 is SVGAGI. This CDR3 spans 13 amino acids. V trimming: 5 bases; J trimming: 5 bases; junction bases outside the gene matches: 3. The CDR3 here is CASSRDRGDTQYF. The CDR3 DNA follows: TGTGCCAGCAGTCGCGACAGGGGAGATACGCAGTATTTT.

The V and J genes are TRBV6-1 and TRBJ2-6; 7 bases are a match to TRBD1. In germline, CDR1 is MNHNS, CDR2 SASEGT. V was clipped by 0 bases and J by 2 bases; unmatched bases: 1. The CDR3 contains 16 residues. In DNA form, the CDR3 reads TGTGCCAGCAGTGAAGCAGGGGGCGCTGGGGCCAACGTCCTGACTTTC. It codes for CASSEAGGAGANVLTF.

This clone was detected only a few times. The V gene is TRBV5-1, the J gene TRBJ2-5, with D possibly TRBD2 on 7 matching bases. This CDR3 is 16 amino acids long. CDR1 SGHRS and CDR2 YFSETQ come from the germline V gene. Trimming pared 4 bases from V and 5 bases from J, leaving 21 bases between. The CDR3, as DNA: TGCGCCAGCAGCAAAGACTGGGGGGGCGCGAGGGAGACCCAGTACTTC. Encoded protein: CASSKDWGGARETQYF.

The rearrangement links TRBV25-1 to TRBJ2-1; 7 nucleotides line up with TRBD2. Germline CDR1 MGHDK, CDR2 SYGVNS. The CDR3 sequence is 15 residues long. The ends lost 3 bases at V and 7 bases at J; junction bases unmatched: 9. The CDR3 here is CASSEAGGRGNEQFF. The CDR3 DNA sequence: TGTGCCAGCAGTGAGGCGGGCGGGAGAGGGAATGAGCAGTTCTTC. Variable domain in full (rest from reference TRBV25-1 and TRBJ2-1): EADIYQTPRYLVIGTGKKITLECSQTMGHDKMYWYQQDPGMELHLIHYSYGVNSTEKGDLSSESTVSRIRTEHFPLTLESARPSHTSQYLCASSEAGGRGNEQFFGPGTRLTVL.

The CDR3 protein is CASGPSGTGELFF. The CDR3 nucleotides are TGTGCTAGTGGACCTTCAGGGACCGGGGAGCTGTTTTTT. The gene calls are TRBV12-5 and TRBJ2-2; possible D gene TRBD1, 5 bases. CDR3 size: 13 residues. V dropped 6 bases and J dropped 5 bases, with 10 bases sitting between them. Germline CDR1 reads LGHNT; CDR2 reads FRNRAP.

CDR3 protein: CASSPVPGQGSAGYGYTF. The CDR3 DNA is TGTGCCAGCTCACCGGTCCCGGGACAGGGCTCGGCGGGGTATGGCTACACCTTC. The chain links TRBV18 to TRBJ1-2; 9 nucleotides align to TRBD1. CDR1 is KGHSH and CDR2 is LQKENI in the germline V gene. The V gene end was trimmed by 3 bases and the J gene end by 5 bases; junction bases not matched to a gene: 16. The CDR3 is 18 residues long.

The chain recombines TRBV9 with TRBJ2-5; TRBD2 matches at 9 bases. The J call may be in error: the DNA end matches TRBJ2-7 better. Germline lookup yields CDR1 SGDLS and CDR2 YYNGEE. The CDR3 loop spans 14 amino acids. The CDR3 bases are TGTGCCAGCAGCATTCTAGCGGGACCCTACGAGCAGTACTTC. Translated, it gives CASSILAGPYEQYF.

The gene calls are TRBV25-1 and TRBJ2-7, with TRBD2 matching over 10 bases. The CDR3 runs 16 residues. V lost 7 bases, J lost 4 bases, and 13 bases stayed unmatched. Germline V gene data show CDR1 as MGHDK and CDR2 as SYGVNS. The DNA for the CDR3 is TGTGCCAGCACCCCGACAGGGCTAGCGGGAGTTTACGAGCAGTACTTC. Its translation: CASTPTGLAGVYEQYF.

The rearrangement uses TRBV19 and TRBJ1-1; TRBD1 might be the D (6 bases). In germline, CDR1 is LNHDA, CDR2 SQIVND (reference sequence). The CDR3 covers 13 residues. The ends were cut back, 5 bases at V and 7 bases at J, with 14 bases in the middle. This CDR3 reads CASSARTAFEAFF. CDR3 bases: TGTGCCAGTAGTGCCCGGACAGCTTTTGAAGCTTTCTTT. The full variable domain, completed using reference TRBV19 and TRBJ1-1, is DGGITQSPKYLFRKEGQNVTLSCEQNLNHDAMYWYRQDPGQGLRLIYYSQIVNDFQKGDIAEGYSVSREKKESFPLTVTSAQKNPTAFYLCASSARTAFEAFFGQGTRLTVV.

The rearrangement links TRBV19 to TRBJ1-5; 8 bases are a match to TRBD1. The germline CDR1 and CDR2 sequences are LNHDA and SQIVND (reference sequence). V was clipped by 4 bases and J by 4 bases; unmatched bases: 3. The length of the CDR3 is 14 residues. CDR3 sequence (DNA): TGTGCCAGTAGTACAGGGGGCGGGAATCAGCCCCAGCATTTT. It encodes CASSTGGGNQPQHF. Looking up the rest from reference TRBV19 and TRBJ1-5 gives the full variable domain: DGGITQSPKYLFRKEGQNVTLSCEQNLNHDAMYWYRQDPGQGLRLIYYSQIVNDFQKGDIAEGYSVSREKKESFPLTVTSAQKNPTAFYLCASSTGGGNQPQHFGDGTRLSIL.

The chain employs TRBV6-6 and TRBJ2-6, with a tentative D call TRBD1 (5 bases). V was trimmed by 2 bases and J by 4 bases, leaving 9 bases between them. This CDR3 is built from 15 residues. CDR1 and CDR2 from the germline V gene are MNHNY and SVGAGI (reference sequence). CDR3 sequence reads: CASSYPGSGANVLTF. The DNA for the CDR3 is TGTGCCAGCAGTTACCCAGGGTCCGGGGCCAACGTCCTGACTTTC.

This chain joins TRBV4-1 and TRBJ1-6; D is possibly TRBD1 (6 bases). The germline CDR1 and CDR2 sequences are MGHRA and YSYEKL. This CDR3 spans 14 amino acids. V was pared by 1 base and J by 7 bases, with 8 bases between. DNA of the CDR3: TGCGCCAGCAGCCAAGCCGACAGGAATTCACCCCTCCACTTT. It encodes CASSQADRNSPLHF.

This chain uses TRBV18 with TRBJ1-1; D unclear. Germline CDR1 KGHSH, CDR2 LQKENI. The CDR3 totals 14 residues. V lost 3 bases to trimming and J lost 0 bases, with 8 bases between them. CDR3 bases: TGTGCCAGCTCACCGTACGGGGTGAACACTGAAGCTTTCTTT. Residues: CASSPYGVNTEAFF.

A single count supports this clone. This chain connects TRBV11-2 to TRBJ2-3; a possible D gene is TRBD1 (6 bases). The length of the CDR3 is 15 residues. Germline lookup yields CDR1 SGHAT and CDR2 FQNNGV. Between the trimmed V and J ends, which lost 1 base and 4 bases, there was a span of 12 bases. CDR3 amino acids: CASSLVGHGADTQYF. The CDR3 coding sequence is TGTGCCAGCAGCTTAGTGGGACACGGTGCAGATACGCAGTATTTT. Full variable domain (remainder filled in from reference TRBV11-2 and TRBJ2-3): EAGVAQSPRYKIIEKRQSVAFWCNPISGHATLYWYQQILGQGPKLLIQFQNNGVVDDSQLPKDRFSAERLKGVDSTLKIQPAKLEDSAVYLCASSLVGHGADTQYFGPGTRLTVL.

J is TRBJ2-7 and V is TRBV11-2; 7 bases agree with TRBD2. V shed 5 bases, J shed 5 bases, and the junction held 9 bases outside the gene matches. The CDR3 contains 14 residues. CDR1 and CDR2 (germline): SGHAT, FQNNGV. Written as DNA, the CDR3 is TGTGCCAGCAGCCACCCTGGACTAGTAAACGAGCAGTACTTC. This codes for CASSHPGLVNEQYF.